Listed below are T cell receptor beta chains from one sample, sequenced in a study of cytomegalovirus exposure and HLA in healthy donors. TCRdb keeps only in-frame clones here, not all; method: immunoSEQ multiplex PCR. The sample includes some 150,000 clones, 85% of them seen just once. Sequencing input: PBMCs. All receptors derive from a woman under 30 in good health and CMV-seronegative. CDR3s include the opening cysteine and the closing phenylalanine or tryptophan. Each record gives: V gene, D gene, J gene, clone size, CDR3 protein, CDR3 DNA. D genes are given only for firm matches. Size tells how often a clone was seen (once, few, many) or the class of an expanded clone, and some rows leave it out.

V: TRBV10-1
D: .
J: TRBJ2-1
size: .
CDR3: CASSSNRRNEQFF
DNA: TGCGCCAGCAGTTCGAACAGGCGCAATGAGCAGTTCTTC

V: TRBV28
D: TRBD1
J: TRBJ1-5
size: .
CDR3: CASSYMTGASGPQHF
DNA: TGTGCCAGCAGTTACATGACAGGGGCCTCGGGGCCCCAGCATTTT

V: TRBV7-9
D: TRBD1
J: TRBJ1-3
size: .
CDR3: CASSAPGGSGNTIYF
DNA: TGTGCCAGCAGCGCCCCAGGGGGCTCTGGAAACACCATATATTTT

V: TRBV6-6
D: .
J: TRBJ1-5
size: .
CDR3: CASSYNSNQPQHF
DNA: TGTGCCAGCAGTTATAATAGCAATCAGCCCCAGCATTTT

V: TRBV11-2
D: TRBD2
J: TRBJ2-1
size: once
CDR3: CASSLLVGGELFF
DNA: TGTGCCAGCAGCTTACTGGTCGGGGGGGAGTTGTTCTTC

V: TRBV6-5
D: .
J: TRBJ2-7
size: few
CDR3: CASSRDSSSYEQYF
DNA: TGTGCCAGCTCTAGGGACTCTAGCTCCTACGAGCAGTACTTC

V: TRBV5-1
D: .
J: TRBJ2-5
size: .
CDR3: CASSLAVQETQYF
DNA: TGCGCCAGCAGCTTGGCTGTCCAAGAGACCCAGTACTTC

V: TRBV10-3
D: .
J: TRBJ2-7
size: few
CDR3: CAMSGASYEQYF
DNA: TGTGCCATGTCAGGGGCGTCCTACGAGCAGTACTTC

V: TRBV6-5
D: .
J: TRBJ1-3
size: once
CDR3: CASIAGGPGNTIYF
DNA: TGTGCCAGCATTGCGGGGGGCCCAGGAAACACCATATATTTT

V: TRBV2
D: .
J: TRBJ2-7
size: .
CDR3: CASTFGGDSRRVQYF
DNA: TGTGCCAGCACCTTCGGAGGGGACTCCCGAAGGGTGCAGTACTTC

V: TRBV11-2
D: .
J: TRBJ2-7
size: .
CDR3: CASSPIRDPTYEQYF
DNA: TGTGCCAGCAGCCCCATCCGGGATCCTACCTACGAGCAGTACTTC

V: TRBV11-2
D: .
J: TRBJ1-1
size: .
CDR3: CASSETRQLENTEAFF
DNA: TGTGCCAGCAGCGAGACCCGACAGTTAGAGAACACTGAAGCTTTCTTT

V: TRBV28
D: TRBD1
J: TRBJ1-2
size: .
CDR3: CASSPTGQGPYGYTF
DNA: TGTGCCAGCAGCCCTACGGGACAGGGACCGTATGGCTACACCTTC

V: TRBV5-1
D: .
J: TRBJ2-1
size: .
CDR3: CASSLLAGSHNEQFF
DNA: TGCGCCAGCAGCTTGCTCGCGGGGAGCCACAATGAGCAGTTCTTC

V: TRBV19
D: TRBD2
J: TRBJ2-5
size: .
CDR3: CASSSSGGVETQYF
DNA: TGTGCCAGTAGCTCTAGCGGGGGGGTAGAGACCCAGTACTTC

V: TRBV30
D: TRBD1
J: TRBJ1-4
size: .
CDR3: CAWTRTGLSEKLFF
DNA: TGTGCCTGGACACGGACAGGGCTGAGTGAAAAACTGTTTTTT

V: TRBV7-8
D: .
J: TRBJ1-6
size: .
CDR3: CASSRLGGVASPLHF
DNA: TGTGCCAGCAGCCGCCTGGGGGGGGTAGCATCACCCCTCCACTTT

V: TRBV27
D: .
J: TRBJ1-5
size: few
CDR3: CASSLGGPNGHSNQPQHF
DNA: TGTGCCAGCAGTTTAGGCGGGCCGAATGGTCATAGCAATCAGCCCCAGCATTTT

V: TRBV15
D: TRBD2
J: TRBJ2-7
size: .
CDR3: CATSPSPWTSGHEQYF
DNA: TGTGCCACCAGCCCCTCACCCTGGACTAGCGGGCACGAGCAGTACTTC

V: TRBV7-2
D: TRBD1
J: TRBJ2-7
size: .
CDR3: CASGDPGQGTYEQYF
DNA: TGTGCCAGCGGCGACCCGGGACAGGGGACGTACGAGCAGTACTTC

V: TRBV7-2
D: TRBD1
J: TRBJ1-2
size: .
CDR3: CASSAGQALSGYTF
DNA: TGTGCCAGCAGCGCCGGACAGGCCCTCTCTGGCTACACCTTC

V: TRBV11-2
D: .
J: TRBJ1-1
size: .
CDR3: CASSRAGLTEAFF
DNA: TGTGCCAGCAGCCGCGCGGGCCTCACTGAAGCTTTCTTT

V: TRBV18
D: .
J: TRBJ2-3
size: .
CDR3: CASPPPGDRSTDTQYF
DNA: TGTGCCAGCCCTCCCCCGGGGGACAGAAGCACAGATACGCAGTATTTT

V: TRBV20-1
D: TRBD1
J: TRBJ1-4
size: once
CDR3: CSARLGQGVFF
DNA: TGCAGTGCTAGACTGGGACAGGGTGTGTTTTTT

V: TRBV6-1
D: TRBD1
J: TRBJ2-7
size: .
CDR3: CASSEATGGDEQYF
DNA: TGTGCCAGCAGTGAAGCGACAGGGGGCGACGAGCAGTACTTC

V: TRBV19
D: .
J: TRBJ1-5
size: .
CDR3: CASSKRNSNQPQHF
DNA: TGTGCCAGTAGTAAGAGAAATAGCAATCAGCCCCAGCATTTT

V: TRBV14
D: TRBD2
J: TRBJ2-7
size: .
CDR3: CASSRGRYEQYF
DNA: TGTGCCAGCAGCCGCGGGAGGTACGAGCAGTACTTC

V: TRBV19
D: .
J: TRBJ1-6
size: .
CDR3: CASSGAGIAYNSPLHF
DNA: TGTGCCAGTAGCGGGGCGGGGATCGCGTATAATTCACCCCTCCACTTT